Presented here are 18 T cell receptor beta chains from one specimen sequenced in a study of identical twins. A single record per CDR3 protein comes from TCRdb applying MiXCR to the 5' RACE reads. The sample has about 700,000 distinct CDR3 sequences; 5.5% to 7.5% are singletons. What was sequenced was naive T cells sorted from blood. The receptors were gathered from a man younger than 30 in good health.

This clonotype has a count of ten or more. Here the CDR3 reads CSAARDREKQFF. The CDR3 DNA sequence: TGCAGCGCCGCCCGTGACAGGGAGAAGCAGTTCTTC. This chain uses TRBV29-1 with TRBJ2-1; 7 bases match TRBD1. Per the germline V gene, CDR1 is SQVTM and CDR2 is ANQGSEA. The CDR3 is made up of 12 amino acids. J gave up 11 bases and V 7 bases, and 11 bases lay outside the gene matches.

This clonotype showed up many times. The chain couples TRBV7-9 to TRBJ2-5; 7 bases are a match to TRBD1. The junction had 7 bases not matched to a gene; V was cut back by 4 bases and J by 2 bases. The CDR3 extends over 15 amino acids. Germline V gene lookup returns CDR1 SEHNR and CDR2 FQNEAQ (reference sequence). The CDR3 DNA reads as TGTGCCAGCAGCTCCGGGACAGAAGAACAAGAGACCCAGTACTTC. Amino acid sequence: CASSSGTEEQETQYF.

In its sample, this clonotype was seen a few times. The chain carries TRBV7-9 and TRBJ1-4, with 7 bases aligning to TRBD1. The CDR3 spans 16 residues. Trimming took 5 bases from V and 6 from J; bases not matched to a gene: 12. From germline, CDR1 is SEHNR and CDR2 FQNEAQ (reference sequence). For the CDR3, the DNA is TGTGCCAGCAGCCCCCGTGCCCAGGGGGGGTATGAAAAACTGTTTTTT. This encodes CASSPRAQGGYEKLFF.

The table lists this clonotype with many counts. This rearrangement joins TRBV27 to TRBJ1-6, with 7 bases lining up with TRBD1. The CDR3 runs to 15 residues. Germline V gene sequence: CDR1 MNHEY, CDR2 SMNVEV (reference sequence). Trimming took 6 bases from V and 0 from J; bases not matched to a gene: 2. The CDR3 sequence is CASRQGSSYNSPLHF. The CDR3 region has the DNA TGTGCCAGCAGACAGGGGAGCTCCTATAATTCACCCCTCCACTTT.

This clonotype was detected ten times or more. The chain uses TRBV6-5 and TRBJ2-2, with 8 bases identical to TRBD1. The CDR3 has 16 amino acids. V gave up 1 base and J gave up 4 bases; unmatched junction bases: 5. CDR1 MNHEY and CDR2 SVGAGI come from the germline V gene. In DNA form, the CDR3 reads TGTGCCAGCAGTTACTTAATCGGGACAGGCACCGGGGAGCTGTTTTTT. Its protein is CASSYLIGTGTGELFF.

This clonotype turned up a few times. The CDR3 loop is CSARDNSGAHNYNEQFF. The CDR3 DNA reads as TGCAGTGCTAGAGACAATAGCGGAGCACACAACTACAATGAGCAGTTCTTC. V gene TRBV20-1 combines with J gene TRBJ2-1; D may be TRBD2 (6 bases). V shed 0 bases and J shed 3 bases, with 18 bases lying between them. Germline lookup yields CDR1 DFQATT and CDR2 SNEGSKA (reference sequence). The CDR3 loop spans 17 amino acids.

This clonotype was seen more than once but under ten times. This chain joins TRBV19 and TRBJ2-1; D perhaps matches TRBD2 (6 bases). V shed 4 bases and J shed 9 bases, with 22 bases lying between them. The CDR3 is made up of 16 amino acids. From germline, CDR1 is LNHDA and CDR2 SQIVND (reference sequence). Here the CDR3 reads CASSRDPVFPGGEQFF. The CDR3 DNA follows: TGTGCCAGTAGTAGGGACCCCGTTTTTCCCGGGGGTGAGCAGTTCTTC.

The chain has TRBV7-9 and TRBJ2-7, with a weak D call TRBD1 (6 bases). V was pared by 5 bases and J by 5 bases, with 19 bases between. Germline V gene lookup returns CDR1 SEHNR and CDR2 FQNEAQ (reference sequence). The CDR3 loop spans 15 amino acids. The CDR3 DNA is TGTGCCAGCAGCCCTGCCCCCGGCAGGGGACACGAGCAGTACTTC. It yields the protein CASSPAPGRGHEQYF.

Many counts were recorded for this clonotype. The chain combines TRBV7-9 with TRBJ2-5; 9 bases line up with TRBD1. Germline V gene sequence: CDR1 SEHNR, CDR2 FQNEAQ (reference sequence). Unmatched junction bases numbered 8, after V lost 5 bases and J lost 4 bases. The CDR3 extends over 15 amino acids. The chain's CDR3 is CASSPWTGDLETQYF. The DNA of the CDR3 is TGTGCCAGCAGCCCCTGGACAGGGGATTTAGAGACCCAGTACTTC.

Ten or more counts support this clonotype. The chain uses TRBV29-1 and TRBJ2-7, with 7 bases identical to TRBD2. CDR1 is SQVTM and CDR2 is ANQGSEA in the germline V gene. After removal of 4 bases from V and 7 bases from J, the junction contained 10 bases not matched to a gene. The CDR3 spans 13 residues. The CDR3 sequence is CSVGGLAAGEQYF. The DNA of the CDR3 is TGCAGCGTTGGGGGTCTAGCGGCGGGTGAGCAGTACTTC.

The chain employs TRBV30 and TRBJ2-4; perhaps TRBD2 as D (5 bases). The ends were cut back, 1 base at V and 8 bases at J, with 9 bases in the middle. Germline assignment: CDR1 GTSNPN and CDR2 SVGIG (reference sequence). CDR3 length: 12 amino acids. CDR3 coding DNA: TGTGCCTGGAGTGGGAGGAGTGACATTCAGTACTTC. This encodes CAWSGRSDIQYF.

Only a few counts were recorded for this clonotype. The rearrangement links TRBV2 to TRBJ2-2, with D possibly being TRBD1 (6 bases). The CDR3 length is 15 residues. From germline, CDR1 is SNHLY and CDR2 FYNNEI. The ends were cut back, 8 bases at V and 2 bases at J, with 15 bases in the middle. The CDR3 coding sequence is TGTGCCAGCGGGGGACACCCTCCCAACACCGGGGAGCTGTTTTTT. Translation: CASGGHPPNTGELFF.

This clonotype was seen only a few times. V usage is TRBV6-5 and J usage is TRBJ2-1; possibly TRBD1 for D (6 bases). Germline CDR1 and CDR2: MNHEY and SVGAGI. The length of the CDR3 is 13 residues. V was pared by 0 bases and J by 7 bases, with 7 bases between. CDR3 coding DNA: TGTGCCAGCAGTTACTCACAGGGAAATGAGCAGTTCTTC. Protein sequence: CASSYSQGNEQFF.

The chain has TRBV4-1 and TRBJ2-3; 11 bases match TRBD2. The V gene's germline CDR1 is MGHRA and CDR2 YSYEKL. Trimming removed 3 bases from V and 0 bases from J; junction bases left unmatched: 5. The CDR3 covers 17 residues. CDR3 sequence (DNA): TGCGCCAGCAGCCAGCCGACTAGCGGGGTTAGCACAGATACGCAGTATTTT. It is translated as CASSQPTSGVSTDTQYF.

This clonotype was detected ten times or more. J is TRBJ2-3 and V is TRBV20-1, with 10 bases identical to TRBD2. V was clipped by 2 bases and J by 5 bases; unmatched bases: 1. CDR3 length: 13 residues. In germline, CDR1 is DFQATT, CDR2 SNEGSKA (reference sequence). The DNA of the CDR3 is TGCAGTGCTAGAAGACTAGCGGGAGATACGCAGTATTTT. Its translation is CSARRLAGDTQYF.

This clonotype has more than one count but fewer than ten. The chain carries TRBV5-1 and TRBJ2-1, with 8 nucleotides matching TRBD2. V lost 4 bases and J lost 2; bases outside the gene matches: 5. The V gene's germline CDR1 is SGHRS and CDR2 YFSETQ. The CDR3 totals 15 residues. CDR3 region: CASSPIAGPYNEQFF. The DNA for the CDR3 is TGCGCCAGCAGCCCAATAGCGGGACCCTACAATGAGCAGTTCTTC.

Comments on this clonotype: Given a much more abundant clone one base away, this may be a read error. V and J are TRBV10-3 and TRBJ2-1; TRBD2 is a possible D gene (6 bases). Germline V gives CDR1 ENHRY, CDR2 SYGVKD. The CDR3 is 15 residues long. Trimming removed 5 bases from V and 5 bases from J, with 16 bases in between. CDR3 loop: CAISSDGGSDNEQFF. Written as DNA, the CDR3 is TGTGCCATCAGTTCGGACGGGGGATCGGACAATGAGCAGTTCTTC.

This clonotype was counted at least ten times. This sequence joins TRBV5-6 and TRBJ1-6, with D tentatively TRBD1 (6 bases). The V end was cut by 3 bases, the J end by 8 bases, with 12 bases between. The CDR3 length is 14 residues. Germline V lookup: CDR1 SGHDT, CDR2 YYEEEE. CDR3 in amino acids: CASSSQGRDSPLHF. In DNA form, the CDR3 reads TGTGCCAGCAGCTCCCAGGGGCGCGATTCACCCCTCCACTTT.